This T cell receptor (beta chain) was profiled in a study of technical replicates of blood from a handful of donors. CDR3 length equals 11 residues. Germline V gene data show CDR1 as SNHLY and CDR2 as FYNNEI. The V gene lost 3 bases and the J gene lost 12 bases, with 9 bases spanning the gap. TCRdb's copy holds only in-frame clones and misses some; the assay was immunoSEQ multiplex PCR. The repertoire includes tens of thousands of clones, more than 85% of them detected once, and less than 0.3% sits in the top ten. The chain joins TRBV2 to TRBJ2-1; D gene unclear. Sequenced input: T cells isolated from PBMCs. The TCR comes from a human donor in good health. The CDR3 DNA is TGTGCCAGCAGTGACCAGGAAGGGCAGTTCTTC. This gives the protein CASSDQEGQFF.